These 25 T cell receptor beta chains were all obtained from the same sample, sequenced in a study of type 1 regulatory T cells. These receptors' antigens are unknown. The study's findings and limits: Tr1 cells had a more restricted TCR repertoire than non-Tr1 cells.

TCRdb itself ran the reads through MiXCR, one entry per CDR3 protein. This table holds about 71,000 distinct CDR3 sequences, around 21% found once. Sequencing used cultured type 1 regulatory T (Tr1) cells, either the whole culture or a sorted fraction (not recorded which). These receptors all come from a human donor in good health.

The chain uses TRBV18 and TRBJ2-5; D is ambiguous. The CDR3 extends over 12 amino acids. In germline, CDR1 is KGHSH, CDR2 LQKENI. V was cut by 2 bases and J by 5 bases, with 6 bases left in between. For the CDR3, the DNA is TGTGCCAGCTCACCAGTCCGGGAGACCCAGTACTTC. Protein product: CASSPVRETQYF.

CDR3 sequence (DNA): TGTGCCAGCAGTCCTACCTCGGGGTTTTACAATGAGCAGTTCTTC. Translation gives CASSPTSGFYNEQFF. The gene calls are TRBV28 and TRBJ2-1; tentatively, D is TRBD2 (5 bases). Germline V gives CDR1 MDHEN, CDR2 SYDVKM. This CDR3 has 15 amino acids. Deletions cut 5 bases from V and 4 bases from J, with 15 bases between.

This clonotype was detected only a few times. The rearrangement links TRBV20-1 to TRBJ1-2; D not certain. Trimming took 6 bases from V and 7 from J, leaving 15 bases between them. CDR1 and CDR2 (germline): DFQATT, SNEGSKA (reference sequence). The CDR3 is made up of 12 amino acids. CDR3 sequence (DNA): TGCAGTGCCAGAAACCTTCTCTCTGGCTACACCTTC. It specifies CSARNLLSGYTF.

The rearrangement links TRBV20-1 to TRBJ2-3; a weak D match, TRBD1 (5 bases). Looked up from germline, CDR1 is DFQATT and CDR2 is SNEGSKA (reference sequence). This CDR3 is built from 15 residues. V dropped 0 bases and J dropped 0 bases, with 10 bases sitting between them. CDR3 sequence reads: CSARDAGLSTDTQYF. CDR3 sequence (DNA): TGCAGTGCTAGAGATGCAGGGCTTAGCACAGATACGCAGTATTTT.

The J gene is TRBJ2-7, the V gene TRBV12-3 or TRBV12-4; D possibly corresponds to TRBD2 (6 bases). Trimming left V 8 bases short and J 3 bases short, with 11 bases between. The length of the CDR3 is 12 residues. The CDR3 here is CASCGDDYEQYF. The CDR3 DNA reads as TGTGCCAGCTGCGGGGACGACTACGAGCAGTACTTC.

The V and J genes are TRBV20-1 and TRBJ2-3; TRBD2 might be the D (6 bases). Germline lookup yields CDR1 DFQATT and CDR2 SNEGSKA (reference sequence). The CDR3 is 14 residues long. V was shortened by 8 bases and J by 0 bases, with 15 bases between the two germline ends. The CDR3 nucleotides are TGCAGTACCATAGCGGCTCCGAGCACAGATACGCAGTATTTT. Protein: CSTIAAPSTDTQYF.

The rearrangement links TRBV10-2 to TRBJ2-3; D unclear. The length of the CDR3 is 12 residues. V was shortened by 6 bases and J by 6 bases, with 10 bases between the two germline ends. From germline, CDR1 is WSHSY and CDR2 SAAADI. CDR3 loop: CASSLLYDTQYF. CDR3 nucleotide sequence: TGCGCCAGCAGCCTTCTGTATGATACGCAGTATTTT.

The chain combines TRBV19 with TRBJ1-5; D unresolved. The germline gives CDR1 LNHDA, CDR2 SQIVND (reference sequence). Trimming cost V 4 bases and J 0 bases, with 10 bases left between them. There are 15 residues in the CDR3. As DNA, the CDR3 is TGTGCCAGTAGTAGTGGGCGGTATAGCAATCAGCCCCAGCATTTT. Protein: CASSSGRYSNQPQHF.

The chain has TRBV30 and TRBJ2-2; possibly TRBD1 for D (5 bases). This CDR3 is 15 amino acids long. With 3 bases removed from V and 5 bases from J, the gap between germline ends came to 16 bases. The germline gives CDR1 GTSNPN, CDR2 SVGIG (reference sequence). The CDR3: CAWRAKGLRTGELFF. CDR3 bases: TGTGCCTGGAGAGCTAAGGGGCTCAGGACCGGGGAGCTGTTTTTT.

The chain has TRBV28 and TRBJ2-3; 8 nucleotides match TRBD2. V was clipped by 5 bases and J by 2 bases; unmatched bases: 9. This CDR3 comprises 16 residues. Per germline, CDR1 MDHEN and CDR2 SYDVKM. CDR3 in DNA: TGTGCCAGCAGTCCCTTAACTAGCGGATTCACAGATACGCAGTATTTT. It codes for CASSPLTSGFTDTQYF.

This clonotype appeared a few times. This chain joins TRBV20-1 and TRBJ1-1; no definite D call. CDR3 length: 13 residues. Trimming took 3 bases from V and 1 from J, leaving 9 bases between them. The germline CDR1 and CDR2 sequences are DFQATT and SNEGSKA (reference sequence). The chain's CDR3 is CSARWQSNTEAFF. The CDR3 DNA sequence: TGCAGTGCTAGGTGGCAGTCGAACACTGAAGCTTTCTTT.

Worth noting for this clonotype: This clone may be a read error of a much larger clone one base away. The V call is TRBV5-1, the J call TRBJ2-5; TRBD1 agrees at 8 bases. Germline V gives CDR1 SGHRS, CDR2 YFSETQ. The CDR3 totals 14 residues. After removal of 9 bases from V and 5 bases from J, the junction contained 12 bases not matched to a gene. Here the CDR3 reads CANTEGTGRETQYF. In DNA, the CDR3 is TGCGCCAACACCGAGGGGACAGGCAGGGAGACCCAGTACTTC.

This chain joins TRBV19 and TRBJ2-1; TRBD2 agrees at 15 bases. The CDR3 is 17 residues long. CDR1 is LNHDA and CDR2 is SQIVND in the germline V gene (reference sequence). The trim removed 4 bases at V and 9 bases at J, leaving 10 bases unmatched. The DNA for the CDR3 is TGTGCCAGTAGTACCCGGACTAGCGGGAGGGCTCACGGTGAGCAGTTCTTC. Translated: CASSTRTSGRAHGEQFF.

This clonotype was detected only a few times. This chain links TRBV12-3 or TRBV12-4 with TRBJ2-1; 9 bases agree with TRBD1. The CDR3 runs to 15 residues. Trimming removed 6 bases from V and 3 bases from J; junction bases left unmatched: 6. CDR3 loop: CASSLDRGVYNEQFF. The CDR3 DNA is TGTGCCAGCAGCCTCGACAGGGGGGTCTACAATGAGCAGTTCTTC.

In its sample, this clonotype was seen a few times. This chain joins TRBV4-2 and TRBJ2-1, with 7 nucleotides matching TRBD2. The ends lost 0 bases at V and 3 bases at J; junction bases unmatched: 8. Germline CDR1 and CDR2: LGHNA and YNFKEQ. The CDR3 length is 17 residues. DNA of the CDR3: TGTGCCAGCAGCCAAGACCCTCCTAGCGGAAACTACAATGAGCAGTTCTTC. Translation gives CASSQDPPSGNYNEQFF.

The chain joins TRBV7-3 to TRBJ2-5, with D unclear. The CDR3 has 13 residues. Between the trimmed V and J ends, which lost 4 bases and 0 bases, there was a span of 6 bases. Germline CDR1 SGHTA, CDR2 FQGTGA. The CDR3 nucleotides read TGTGCCAGCAGCTCTGGGAACCAAGAGACCCAGTACTTC. Translating gives CASSSGNQETQYF.

The V and J genes are TRBV4-3 and TRBJ2-2; 10 bases align to TRBD2. V lost 4 bases to trimming and J lost 4 bases; unmatched junction nucleotides: 6. The CDR3 is 16 amino acids. Germline CDR1 LGHNA, CDR2 YSLEER. The CDR3 sequence is CASSLAGGGVTGELFF. As DNA, the CDR3 is TGCGCCAGCAGCCTAGCGGGAGGAGGGGTCACCGGGGAGCTGTTTTTT.

This clonotype was observed a handful of times. The gene calls are TRBV5-3 and TRBJ2-1; D is possibly TRBD1 or TRBD2 (5 bases each). TRBV5-3 is placed among ORFs of uncertain function. Trimming stripped 4 bases from V and 6 bases from J, with 14 bases between. This CDR3 is 14 amino acids long. The CDR3 DNA reads TGTGCCAGAAGCGAACCGGGGCTGATCAATGAGCAGTTCTTC. It specifies CARSEPGLINEQFF.

This clonotype was detected a few times. This chain uses TRBV20-1 with TRBJ2-7, with 14 positions matching TRBD2. The CDR3 runs 16 residues. With V trimmed by 6 bases and J by 3 bases, 10 bases remained unmatched. Germline-derived CDR1 and CDR2 are DFQATT and SNEGSKA (reference sequence). The chain's CDR3 is CSAAGTSGRINYEQYF. The DNA for the CDR3 is TGCAGTGCGGCTGGGACTAGCGGGAGAATAAACTACGAGCAGTACTTC.

The chain links TRBV5-1 to TRBJ2-5; D is perhaps TRBD2 (6 bases). This CDR3 comprises 14 residues. The germline CDR1 and CDR2 sequences are SGHRS and YFSETQ. Trimming took off 6 bases at V and 5 bases at J, with 17 bases between the two ends. The CDR3 is CASTTGRQRETQYF. The CDR3 bases are TGCGCCAGCACCACGGGGAGGCAACGGGAGACCCAGTACTTC.

This clonotype was detected only a few times. This chain uses TRBV5-1 with TRBJ2-5, with 8 bases identical to TRBD2. The CDR3 covers 18 residues. The V gene's germline CDR1 is SGHRS and CDR2 YFSETQ. V shed 3 bases and J 2 bases; nucleotides not matched to a gene: 15. The CDR3 reads CASSSGGTRTSRQETQYF. CDR3 nucleotide sequence: TGCGCCAGCAGCTCGGGAGGGACTAGGACCAGCAGACAAGAGACCCAGTACTTC.

V usage is TRBV6-1 and J usage is TRBJ1-1; a possible D gene is TRBD1 (5 bases). With 4 bases removed from V and 0 bases from J, the gap between germline ends came to 12 bases. The CDR3 is made up of 15 amino acids. Germline values: CDR1 MNHNS, CDR2 SASEGT. The CDR3 nucleotides are TGTGCCAGCAGTGTAGCGAGGGACCTGAACACTGAAGCTTTCTTT. This gives the protein CASSVARDLNTEAFF.

This clonotype was counted only a few times. The genes are TRBV6-5 and TRBJ1-2; 8 bases are a match to TRBD1. The germline gives CDR1 MNHEY, CDR2 SVGAGI. The CDR3 consists of 11 residues. V dropped 5 bases and J dropped 8; count of bases not matched to a gene: 1. The CDR3 protein is CASSTGGGYTF. CDR3 nucleotide sequence: TGTGCCAGCAGTACAGGGGGAGGCTACACCTTC.

This clonotype was counted a few times. The J gene is TRBJ2-1, the V gene TRBV7-2; 9 bases align to TRBD2. Germline-derived CDR1 and CDR2 are SGHTA and FQGNSA. CDR3 length: 15 residues. V was clipped by 3 bases and J by 2 bases; unmatched bases: 2. The CDR3 DNA reads as TGTGCCAGCAGCTTGCGGGAGGGGGCCTACAATGAGCAGTTCTTC. Residues: CASSLREGAYNEQFF.

This clonotype was recorded a few times. The chain employs TRBV20-1 and TRBJ2-1; TRBD1 agrees at 9 bases. The CDR3 has 12 residues. Germline CDR1 is DFQATT and CDR2 is SNEGSKA (reference sequence). V shed 6 bases and J 7 bases; nucleotides not matched to a gene: 4. In DNA, the CDR3 is TGCAGTGCCGACAGGGGGTTAAATGAGCAGTTCTTC. Amino acid sequence: CSADRGLNEQFF.